Presented here are 8 T cell receptor beta chains from one specimen sequenced in a study of CD8+CD57+ T cells in acquired aplastic anemia (dated by TCRdb to about 2018). Sequencer: Illumina HiSeq 2000. Genomic DNA was used as template for profiling of TCR beta VDJ combinations and CDR3 sequences. Using fastp at Q25 and MiXCR, TCRdb reprocessed the public reads and kept productive beta chains. When rows share a CDR3 protein, they turn into one entry using the most common DNA and genes. The sample records some 82,000 distinct CDR3 sequences, roughly half of which are singletons. Approximately 70% of the sample belongs to the ten largest clones. Sequenced material: sorted CD4+, CD8+, or CD8+CD57+ T cells (not recorded which) from PBMCs. These receptors all come from a human donor in good health, serving as a control.

Of note for this clonotype: This could be a read error, since a much larger clone is one nucleotide away. The CDR3 end shows no conserved phenylalanine or tryptophan, and so a read error is likely. This sequence joins TRBV13 and TRBJ1-2, with unresolved D. The CDR3 contains 15 residues. Per the germline V gene, CDR1 is PRHDT and CDR2 is FYEKMQ (reference sequence). V was clipped by 5 bases and J by 2 bases, with 15 bases between them. The CDR3 sequence: CASSPIMPSNYGYTS. DNA of the CDR3: TGTGCCAGCAGCCCTATAATGCCTTCGAACTATGGCTACACCTCC.

This clonotype was counted a few times. CDR3 residues: CAINQGASGTEAFF. CDR3 sequence (DNA): TGTGCCATCAACCAGGGGGCTAGTGGCACTGAAGCTTTCTTT. The V and J genes are TRBV10-3 and TRBJ1-1; 8 bases are a match to TRBD1. Trimming at V came to 7 bases and at J to 4 bases, leaving 8 bases not matched to a gene. CDR1 is ENHRY, CDR2 SYGVKD, per germline. The CDR3 has 14 residues.

There are many counts of this clonotype. This sequence joins TRBV9 and TRBJ2-7, with a tentative D call TRBD2 (5 bases). Trimming left V 5 bases short and J 7 bases short, with 13 bases between. CDR3 length: 12 amino acids. Per germline, CDR1 SGDLS and CDR2 YYNGEE. CDR3 nucleotides: TGTGCCAGCAGTGACGGGCCGGGGGAGCAGTACTTC. Residues: CASSDGPGEQYF.

The chain combines TRBV28 with TRBJ2-4; no reliable D call. The CDR3 contains 12 residues. Germline values: CDR1 MDHEN, CDR2 SYDVKM. The V end was cut by 3 bases, the J end by 1 base, with 1 base between. The CDR3 reads CASSLAKNIQYF. In DNA form, the CDR3 reads TGTGCCAGCAGTTTGGCCAAAAACATTCAGTACTTC.

This clonotype was counted ten times or more. This chain joins TRBV20-1 and TRBJ1-4; TRBD1 matches 9 bases. Germline V gene lookup returns CDR1 DFQATT and CDR2 SNEGSKA (reference sequence). The CDR3 loop spans 11 amino acids. V lost 6 bases to trimming and J lost 14 bases; unmatched junction nucleotides: 7. The CDR3 sequence is CSADDRGGLFF. In nucleotides, the CDR3 is TGCAGTGCGGATGACAGGGGGGGTCTGTTTTTT.

V usage is TRBV5-1 and J usage is TRBJ2-1; weak D call: TRBD1 (5 bases). The length of the CDR3 is 15 residues. Germline V gene data show CDR1 as SGHRS and CDR2 as YFSETQ. Trimming pared 0 bases from V and 5 bases from J, leaving 12 bases between. CDR3 residues: CASSLVSGSDNEQFF. The DNA of the CDR3 is TGCGCCAGCAGCTTGGTTTCAGGGTCGGACAATGAGCAGTTCTTC.

The chain has TRBV24-1 and TRBJ2-1; D ambiguous. This CDR3 contains 12 residues. In germline, CDR1 is KGHDR, CDR2 SFDVKD. With 3 bases removed from V and 5 bases from J, the gap between germline ends came to 4 bases. The CDR3 DNA reads TGTGCCACCAGTGATGGGGACAATGAGCAGTTCTTC. Translated, it gives CATSDGDNEQFF.

Comments on this clonotype: A much more abundant neighbour one base away suggests this may be a read error. The chain recombines TRBV9 with TRBJ2-1, with TRBD2 identical over 12 bases. The CDR3 length is 16 residues. Germline lookup yields CDR1 SGDLS and CDR2 YYNGEE. CDR3 sequence (DNA): TGTGCCAGCAGCGTAGAACCTAGCGGGAGGGCCAATGAGCAGCTCTTC. This translates into CASSVEPSGRANEQLF. Full variable domain (rest looked up from reference TRBV9 and TRBJ2-1): DSGVTQTPKHLITATGQRVTLRCSPRSGDLSVYWYQQSLDQGLQFLIQYYNGEERAKGNILERFSAQQFPDLHSELNLSSLELGDSALYFCASSVEPSGRANEQLFGPGTRLTVL.